This T cell receptor beta chain was sequenced in a study of lymphopenia after photon versus proton radiotherapy. From germline, CDR1 is MNHNS and CDR2 SASEGT. Trimming removed 6 bases from V and 6 bases from J, with 18 bases in between. This CDR3 comprises 14 residues. Method: immunoSEQ multiplex PCR; TCRdb's copy keeps in-frame clones and lacks some. The data hold about 70,000 clones, with 85% to 95% observed a single time. This sequence was found in a woman in her 40s with cholangiocarcinoma. The V gene is TRBV6-1, the J gene TRBJ2-7; D uncertain. The sample here was peripheral blood, taken from a patient treated with photon-based radiotherapy. The CDR3 here is CASRLEALRAEQYF. For the CDR3, the DNA is TGTGCCAGCAGATTAGAGGCCCTTAGGGCCGAGCAGTACTTC.